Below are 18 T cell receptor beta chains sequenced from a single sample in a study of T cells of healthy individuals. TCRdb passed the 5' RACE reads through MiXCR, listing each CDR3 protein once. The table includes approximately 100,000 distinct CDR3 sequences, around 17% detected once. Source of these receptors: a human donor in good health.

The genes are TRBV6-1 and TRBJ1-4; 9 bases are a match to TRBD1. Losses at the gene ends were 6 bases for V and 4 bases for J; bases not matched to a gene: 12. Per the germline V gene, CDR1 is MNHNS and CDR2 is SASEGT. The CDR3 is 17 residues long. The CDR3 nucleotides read TGTGCCAGCAGACGGACAGGGGTAGAGGGATATAATGAAAAACTGTTTTTT. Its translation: CASRRTGVEGYNEKLFF.

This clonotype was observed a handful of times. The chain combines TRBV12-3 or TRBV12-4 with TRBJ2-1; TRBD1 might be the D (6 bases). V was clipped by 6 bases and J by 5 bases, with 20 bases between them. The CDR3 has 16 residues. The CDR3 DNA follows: TGTGCCAGCAGGTATGAATACGGGACACCTAACAATGAGCAGTTCTTC. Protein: CASRYEYGTPNNEQFF.

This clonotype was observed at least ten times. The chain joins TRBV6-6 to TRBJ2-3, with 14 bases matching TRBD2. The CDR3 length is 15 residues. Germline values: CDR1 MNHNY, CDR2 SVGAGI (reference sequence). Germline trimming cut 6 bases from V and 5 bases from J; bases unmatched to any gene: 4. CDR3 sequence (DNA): TGTGCCAGCAGGGCGGGACTAGCGGGAGTAGATACGCAGTATTTT. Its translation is CASRAGLAGVDTQYF.

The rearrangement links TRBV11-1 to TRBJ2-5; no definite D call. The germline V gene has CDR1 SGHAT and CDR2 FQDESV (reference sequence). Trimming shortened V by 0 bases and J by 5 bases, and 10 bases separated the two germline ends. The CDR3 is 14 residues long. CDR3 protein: CASSLASPWETQYF. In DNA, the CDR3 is TGTGCCAGCAGCTTAGCGTCCCCATGGGAGACCCAGTACTTC.

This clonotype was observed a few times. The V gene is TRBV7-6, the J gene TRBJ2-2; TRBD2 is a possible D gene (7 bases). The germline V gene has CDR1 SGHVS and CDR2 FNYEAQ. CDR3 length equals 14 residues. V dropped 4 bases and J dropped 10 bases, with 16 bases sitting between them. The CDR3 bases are TGTGCCAGCAGCTCCGCTCGGGGGGCGGTGGAGCTGTTTTTT. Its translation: CASSSARGAVELFF.

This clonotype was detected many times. CDR3 DNA: TGCAGTGCTAGAGAAGGGCTAAGCTACGAGCAGTACTTC. Translated: CSAREGLSYEQYF. The chain employs TRBV20-1 and TRBJ2-7; D is ambiguous. The CDR3 is made up of 13 amino acids. V lost 0 bases, J lost 3 bases, and 9 bases lay in between. CDR1 is DFQATT, CDR2 SNEGSKA, per germline (reference sequence).

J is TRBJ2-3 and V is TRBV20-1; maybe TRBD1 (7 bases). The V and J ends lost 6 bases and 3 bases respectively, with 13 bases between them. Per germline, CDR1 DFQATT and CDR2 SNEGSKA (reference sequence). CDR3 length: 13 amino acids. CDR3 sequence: CSAATGRTDTQYF. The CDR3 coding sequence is TGCAGTGCCGCGACAGGGAGGACAGATACGCAGTATTTT.

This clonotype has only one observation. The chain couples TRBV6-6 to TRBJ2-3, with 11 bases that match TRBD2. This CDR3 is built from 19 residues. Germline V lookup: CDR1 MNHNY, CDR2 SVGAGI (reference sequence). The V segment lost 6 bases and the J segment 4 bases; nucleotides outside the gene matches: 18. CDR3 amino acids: CASSPWPSLLAGVSDTQYF. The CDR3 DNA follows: TGTGCCAGCAGCCCATGGCCGTCACTACTAGCGGGAGTTTCAGATACGCAGTATTTT.

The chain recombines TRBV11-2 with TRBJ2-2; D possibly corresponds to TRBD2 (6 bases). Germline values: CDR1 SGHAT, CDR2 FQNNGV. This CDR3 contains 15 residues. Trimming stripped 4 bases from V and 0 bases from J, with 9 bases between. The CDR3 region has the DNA TGTGCCAGCAGCTCTAGCGCATCGAACACCGGGGAGCTGTTTTTT. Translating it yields CASSSSASNTGELFF.

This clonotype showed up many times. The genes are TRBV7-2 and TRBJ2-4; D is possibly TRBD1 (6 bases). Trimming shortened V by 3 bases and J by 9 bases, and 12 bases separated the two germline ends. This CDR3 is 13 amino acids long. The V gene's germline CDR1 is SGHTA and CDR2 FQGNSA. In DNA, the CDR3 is TGTGCCAGCAGCTTGGACAGACAAAGCATTCAGTACTTC. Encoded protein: CASSLDRQSIQYF.

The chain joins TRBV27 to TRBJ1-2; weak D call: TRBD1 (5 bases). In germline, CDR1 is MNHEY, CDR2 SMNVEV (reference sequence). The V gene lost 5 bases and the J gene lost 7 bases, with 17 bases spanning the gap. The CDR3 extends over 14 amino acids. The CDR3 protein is CASSASGRRGGYTF. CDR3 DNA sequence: TGTGCCAGCAGTGCCTCAGGGCGGCGGGGTGGCTACACCTTC.

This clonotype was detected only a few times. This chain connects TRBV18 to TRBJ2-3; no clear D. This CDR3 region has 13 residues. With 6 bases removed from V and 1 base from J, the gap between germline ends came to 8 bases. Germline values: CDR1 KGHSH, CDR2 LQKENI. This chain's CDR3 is CASSVLGTDTQYF. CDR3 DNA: TGTGCCAGCTCGGTGCTCGGCACAGATACGCAGTATTTT.

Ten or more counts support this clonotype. The CDR3 DNA reads TGTGCCAGCAGTGAATACGGGCAGCGCACAGATACGCAGTATTTT. Protein: CASSEYGQRTDTQYF. The rearrangement joins TRBV25-1 to TRBJ2-3; D not resolved. The CDR3 length is 15 residues. The ends were cut back, 0 bases at V and 1 base at J, with 8 bases in the middle. Germline CDR1 reads MGHDK; CDR2 reads SYGVNS.

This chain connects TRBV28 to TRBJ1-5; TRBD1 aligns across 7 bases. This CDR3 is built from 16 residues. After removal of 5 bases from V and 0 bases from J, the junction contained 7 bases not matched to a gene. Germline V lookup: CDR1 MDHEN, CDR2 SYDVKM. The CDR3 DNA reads TGTGCCAGCAGTCTCCATGACAGGGTTAGCAATCAGCCCCAGCATTTT. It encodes CASSLHDRVSNQPQHF.

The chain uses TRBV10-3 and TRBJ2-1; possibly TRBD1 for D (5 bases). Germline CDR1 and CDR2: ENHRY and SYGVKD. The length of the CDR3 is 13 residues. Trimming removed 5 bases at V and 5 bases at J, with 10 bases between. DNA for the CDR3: TGTGCCATCAGTTTCGACAGACACAATGAGCAGTTCTTC. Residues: CAISFDRHNEQFF.

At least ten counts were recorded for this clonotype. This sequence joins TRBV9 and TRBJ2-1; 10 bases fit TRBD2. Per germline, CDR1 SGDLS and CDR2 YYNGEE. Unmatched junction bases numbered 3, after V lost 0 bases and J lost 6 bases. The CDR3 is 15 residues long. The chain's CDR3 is CASSVGAGGGNEQFF. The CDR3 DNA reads TGTGCCAGCAGCGTAGGAGCGGGAGGGGGCAATGAGCAGTTCTTC.

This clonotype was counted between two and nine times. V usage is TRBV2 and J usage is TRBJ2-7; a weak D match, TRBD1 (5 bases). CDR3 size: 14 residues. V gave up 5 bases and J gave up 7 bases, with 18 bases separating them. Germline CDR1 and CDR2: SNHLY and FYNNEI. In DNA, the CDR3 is TGTGCCAGCAGTTATGTACCCAGGGCGGTGGAGCAGTACTTC. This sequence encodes CASSYVPRAVEQYF.

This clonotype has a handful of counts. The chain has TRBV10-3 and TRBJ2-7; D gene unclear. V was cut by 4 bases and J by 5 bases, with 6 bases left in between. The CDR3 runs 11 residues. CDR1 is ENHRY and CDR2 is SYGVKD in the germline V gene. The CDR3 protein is CAISVLNEQYF. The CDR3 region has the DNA TGTGCCATCAGTGTCCTAAACGAGCAGTACTTC.